This record covers a single TCR beta chain. Clones were sequenced by immunoSEQ multiplex PCR, and TCRdb holds only the in-frame ones, with some missing. The sample holds 100,000 to 150,000 clones, approximately 90% seen once. The sample comes from a study of blood T cell repertoires in COVID-19. This CDR3 has 15 residues. The J segment lost 6 bases and the V segment lost 6 bases, leaving 8 bases of the junction unmatched. Germline CDR1 and CDR2: MNHEY and SVGAGI. The sequence came from a human donor in a cohort sampled during active COVID-19. The sample consisted of peripheral blood. The chain carries TRBV6-5 and TRBJ1-4, with 9 bases that match TRBD1. CDR3 DNA: TGTGCCAGCAGAAATCCGGGACAGGGCCATGAAAAACTGTTTTTT. Protein product: CASRNPGQGHEKLFF.